This TCR beta chain originates from a study of blood T cell repertoires in COVID-19. About the research overall: PBMCs, B-cell-depleted T cells, or T cells were the source of the cDNA or gDNA that made up the material.

CDR3 length equals 15 residues. Per the germline V gene, CDR1 is MNHNY and CDR2 is SVGAGI (reference sequence). The ends lost 5 bases at V and 6 bases at J; junction bases unmatched: 9. Authors' processing steps: Using reference gene primer amplification, nucleated cell counts were estimated. The assay was immunoSEQ multiplex PCR, and TCRdb's table has in-frame clones only and misses some. The V and J calls and clone size were taken over from that table, and D and trimming were inferred from the DNA. The sample lists 380,000 or so clones; roughly 80% were seen once. This chain uses TRBV6-6 with TRBJ2-3; 9 nucleotides align to TRBD1. Material for sequencing was peripheral blood. This TCR was recovered from a human donor with acute or convalescent COVID-19. The donor label of this sample is uncertain. The CDR3 sequence: CASSDRDRAMDTQYF. CDR3 DNA sequence: TGTGCCAGCAGTGATCGGGACAGGGCCATGGATACGCAGTATTTT.